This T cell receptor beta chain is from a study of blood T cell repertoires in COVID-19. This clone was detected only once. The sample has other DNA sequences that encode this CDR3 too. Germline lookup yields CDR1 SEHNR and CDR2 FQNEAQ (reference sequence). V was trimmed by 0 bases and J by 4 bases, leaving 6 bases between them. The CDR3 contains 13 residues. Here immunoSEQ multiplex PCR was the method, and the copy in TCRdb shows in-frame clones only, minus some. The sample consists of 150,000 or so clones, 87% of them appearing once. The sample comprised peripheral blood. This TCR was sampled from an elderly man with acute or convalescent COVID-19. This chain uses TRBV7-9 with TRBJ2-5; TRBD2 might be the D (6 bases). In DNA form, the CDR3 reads TGTGCCAGCAGCTTAGCGGGGGGAGAGACCCAGTACTTC. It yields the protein CASSLAGGETQYF.